This T cell receptor (beta chain) was obtained from a study of T-cell memory formation after mild COVID-19. Study conclusions and caveats: Clones that contracted clustered mainly in CM and EM if CD4+ and in EMRA if CD8+.

5'RACE with constant-segment primers built TCRalpha and TCRbeta cDNA libraries with UMIs. TCRdb ran MiXCR on the 5' RACE reads and lists one entry per CDR3 protein. This sample carries approximately 400,000 distinct CDR3 sequences, more than 15% of them seen once, and the ten largest clones take around a fifth. Regarding this clonotype: Its antigen is unidentified.

Sequencing was performed on PBMCs or a T cell subset sorted from them (not recorded which). The clonotype was recovered from a man in his late teens or twenties who had mild COVID-19 (a few samples of this study predate the infection). Cell type and time point are not known.

This chain's CDR3 is CASSQEPVGGDSNQPQHF. The CDR3 nucleotides read TGTGCCAGCAGCCAAGAACCTGTCGGCGGAGATAGCAATCAGCCCCAGCATTTT. The chain has TRBV4-2 and TRBJ1-5; D not certain. Per the germline V gene, CDR1 is LGHNA and CDR2 is YNFKEQ. The V end was cut by 0 bases, the J end by 0 bases, with 15 bases between. The CDR3 runs 18 residues.